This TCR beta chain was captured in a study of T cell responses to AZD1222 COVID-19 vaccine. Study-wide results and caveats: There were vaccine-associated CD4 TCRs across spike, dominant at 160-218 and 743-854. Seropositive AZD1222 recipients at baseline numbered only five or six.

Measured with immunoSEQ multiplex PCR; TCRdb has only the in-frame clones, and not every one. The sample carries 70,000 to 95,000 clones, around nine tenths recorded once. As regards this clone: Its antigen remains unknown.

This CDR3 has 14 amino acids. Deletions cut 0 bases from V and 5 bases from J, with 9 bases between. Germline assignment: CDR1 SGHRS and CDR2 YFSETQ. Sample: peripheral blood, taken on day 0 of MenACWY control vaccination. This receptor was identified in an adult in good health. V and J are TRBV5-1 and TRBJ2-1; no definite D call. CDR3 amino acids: CASSLVGLNNEQFF. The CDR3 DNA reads TGCGCCAGCAGCTTGGTTGGGCTAAACAATGAGCAGTTCTTC.